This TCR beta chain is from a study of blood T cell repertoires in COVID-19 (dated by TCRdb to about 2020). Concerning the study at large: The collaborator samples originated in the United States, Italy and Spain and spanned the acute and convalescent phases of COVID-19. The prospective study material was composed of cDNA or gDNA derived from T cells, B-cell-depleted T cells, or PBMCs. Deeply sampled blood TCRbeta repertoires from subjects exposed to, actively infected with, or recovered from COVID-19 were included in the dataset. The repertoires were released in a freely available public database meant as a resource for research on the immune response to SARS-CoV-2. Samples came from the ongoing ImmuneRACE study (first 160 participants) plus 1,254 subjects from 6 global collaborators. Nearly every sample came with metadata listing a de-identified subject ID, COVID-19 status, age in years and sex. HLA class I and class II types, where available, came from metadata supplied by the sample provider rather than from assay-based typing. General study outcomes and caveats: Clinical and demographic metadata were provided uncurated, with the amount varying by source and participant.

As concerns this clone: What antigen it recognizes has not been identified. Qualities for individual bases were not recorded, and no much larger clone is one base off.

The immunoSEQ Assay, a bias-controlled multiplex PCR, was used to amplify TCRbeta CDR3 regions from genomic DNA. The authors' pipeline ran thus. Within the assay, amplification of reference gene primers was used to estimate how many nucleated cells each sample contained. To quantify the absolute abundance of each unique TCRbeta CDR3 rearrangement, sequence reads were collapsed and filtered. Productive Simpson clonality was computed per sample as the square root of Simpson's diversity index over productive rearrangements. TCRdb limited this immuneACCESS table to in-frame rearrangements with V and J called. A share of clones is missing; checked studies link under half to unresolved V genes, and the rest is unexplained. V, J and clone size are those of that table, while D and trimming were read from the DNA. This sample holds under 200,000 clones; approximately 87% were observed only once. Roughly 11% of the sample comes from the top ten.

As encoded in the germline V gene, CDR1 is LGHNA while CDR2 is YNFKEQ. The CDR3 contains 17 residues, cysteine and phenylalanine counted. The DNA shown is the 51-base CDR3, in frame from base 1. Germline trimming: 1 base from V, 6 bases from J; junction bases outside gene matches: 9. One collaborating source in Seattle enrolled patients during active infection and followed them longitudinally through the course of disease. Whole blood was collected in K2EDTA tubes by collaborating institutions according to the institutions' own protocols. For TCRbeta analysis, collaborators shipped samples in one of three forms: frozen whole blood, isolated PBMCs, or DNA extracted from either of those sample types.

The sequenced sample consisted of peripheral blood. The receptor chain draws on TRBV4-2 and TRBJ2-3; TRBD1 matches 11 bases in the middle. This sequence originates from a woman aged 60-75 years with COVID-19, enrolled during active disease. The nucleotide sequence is TGTGCCAGCAGCCAAGTTTTTTCGGGGACAGGGGGTGATACGCAGTATTTT. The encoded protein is CASSQVFSGTGGDTQYF.